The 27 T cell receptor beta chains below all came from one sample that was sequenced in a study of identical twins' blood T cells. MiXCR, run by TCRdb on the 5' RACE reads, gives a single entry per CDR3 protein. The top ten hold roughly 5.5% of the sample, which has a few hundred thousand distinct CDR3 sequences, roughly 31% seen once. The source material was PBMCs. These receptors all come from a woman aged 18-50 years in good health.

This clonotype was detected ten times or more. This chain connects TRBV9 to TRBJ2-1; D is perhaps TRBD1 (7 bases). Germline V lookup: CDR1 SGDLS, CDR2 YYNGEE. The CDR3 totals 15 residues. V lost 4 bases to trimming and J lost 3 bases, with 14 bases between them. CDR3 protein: CASSRGGTDYNEQFF. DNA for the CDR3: TGTGCCAGCAGCCGCGGCGGGACAGACTACAATGAGCAGTTCTTC.

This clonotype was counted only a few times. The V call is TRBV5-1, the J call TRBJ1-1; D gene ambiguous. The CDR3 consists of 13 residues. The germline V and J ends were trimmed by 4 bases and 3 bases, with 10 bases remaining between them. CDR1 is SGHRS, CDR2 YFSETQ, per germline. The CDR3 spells CASSPIPDTEAFF. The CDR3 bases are TGCGCCAGCAGCCCAATTCCGGACACTGAAGCTTTCTTT.

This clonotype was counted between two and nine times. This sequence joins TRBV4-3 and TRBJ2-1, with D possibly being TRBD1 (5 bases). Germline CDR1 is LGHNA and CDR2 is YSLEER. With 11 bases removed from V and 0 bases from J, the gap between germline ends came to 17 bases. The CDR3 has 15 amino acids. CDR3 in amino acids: CACTTRTSSYNEQFF. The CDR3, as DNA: TGCGCCTGCACGACACGGACAAGCTCCTACAATGAGCAGTTCTTC.

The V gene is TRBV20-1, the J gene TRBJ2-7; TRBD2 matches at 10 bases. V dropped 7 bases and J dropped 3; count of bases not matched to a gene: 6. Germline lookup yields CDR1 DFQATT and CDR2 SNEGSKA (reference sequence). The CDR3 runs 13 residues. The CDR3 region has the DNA TGCAGTGGTTTAGCGGGAGGTAACTACGAGCAGTACTTC. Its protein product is CSGLAGGNYEQYF.

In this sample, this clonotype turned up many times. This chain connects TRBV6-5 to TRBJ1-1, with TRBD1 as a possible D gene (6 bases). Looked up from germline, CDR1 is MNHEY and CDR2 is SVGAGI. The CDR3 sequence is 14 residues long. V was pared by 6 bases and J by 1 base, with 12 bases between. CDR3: CASRPGDPNTEAFF. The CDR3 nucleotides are TGTGCCAGCAGGCCAGGGGACCCGAACACTGAAGCTTTCTTT.

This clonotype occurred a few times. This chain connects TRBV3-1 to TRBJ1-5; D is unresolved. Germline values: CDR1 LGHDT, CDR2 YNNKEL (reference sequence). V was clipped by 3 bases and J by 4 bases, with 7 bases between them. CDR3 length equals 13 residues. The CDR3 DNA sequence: TGTGCCAGCAGCCATTTAGGAAATCAGCCCCAGCATTTT. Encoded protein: CASSHLGNQPQHF.

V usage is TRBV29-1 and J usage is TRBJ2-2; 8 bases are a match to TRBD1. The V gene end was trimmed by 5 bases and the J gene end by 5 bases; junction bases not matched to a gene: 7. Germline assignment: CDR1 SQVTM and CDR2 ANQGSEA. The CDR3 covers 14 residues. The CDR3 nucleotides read TGCAGCGTTCAGGGGGCCGGAATAACCGGGGAGCTGTTTTTT. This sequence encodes CSVQGAGITGELFF.

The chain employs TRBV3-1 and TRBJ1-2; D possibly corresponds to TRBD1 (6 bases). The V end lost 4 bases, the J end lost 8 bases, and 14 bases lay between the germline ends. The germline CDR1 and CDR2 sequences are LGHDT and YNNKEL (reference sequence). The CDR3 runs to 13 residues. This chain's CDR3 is CASSPRFGGGYTF. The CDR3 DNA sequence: TGTGCCAGCAGCCCGCGATTCGGGGGCGGCTACACCTTC.

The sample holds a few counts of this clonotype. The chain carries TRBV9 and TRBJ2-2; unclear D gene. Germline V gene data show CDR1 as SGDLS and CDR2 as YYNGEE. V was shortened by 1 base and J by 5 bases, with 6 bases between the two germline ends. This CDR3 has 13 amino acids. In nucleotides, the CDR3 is TGTGCCAGCAGCGTATTGGGGACCGGGGAGCTGTTTTTT. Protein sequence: CASSVLGTGELFF.

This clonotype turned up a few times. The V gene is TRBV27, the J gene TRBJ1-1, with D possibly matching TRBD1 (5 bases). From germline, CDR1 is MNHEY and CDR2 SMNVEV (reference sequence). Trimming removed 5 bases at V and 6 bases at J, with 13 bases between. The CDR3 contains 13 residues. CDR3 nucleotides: TGTGCCAGCAGTGCTGACAGACGTGCTGAAGCTTTCTTT. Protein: CASSADRRAEAFF.

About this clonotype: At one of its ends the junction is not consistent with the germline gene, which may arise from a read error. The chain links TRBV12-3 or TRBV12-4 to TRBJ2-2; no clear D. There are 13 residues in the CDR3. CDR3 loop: CVSSLDRVRELFF. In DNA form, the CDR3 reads TGTGTCAGCAGTTTAGATAGGGTGAGGGAGCTGTTTTTT.

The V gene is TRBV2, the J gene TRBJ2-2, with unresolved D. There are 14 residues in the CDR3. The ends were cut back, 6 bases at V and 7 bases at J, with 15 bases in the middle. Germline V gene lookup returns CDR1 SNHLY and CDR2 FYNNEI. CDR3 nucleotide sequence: TGTGCCAGCAGCCTTTTAGACTCGGGCGGGGAGCTGTTTTTT. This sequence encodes CASSLLDSGGELFF.

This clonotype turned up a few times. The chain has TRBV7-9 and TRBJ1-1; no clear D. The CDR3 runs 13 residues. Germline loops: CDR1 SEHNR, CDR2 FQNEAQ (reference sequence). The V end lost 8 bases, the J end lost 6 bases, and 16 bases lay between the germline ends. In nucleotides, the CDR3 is TGTGCCAGCTTACACGCCCTGGGCGCTGAAGCTTTCTTT. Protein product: CASLHALGAEAFF.

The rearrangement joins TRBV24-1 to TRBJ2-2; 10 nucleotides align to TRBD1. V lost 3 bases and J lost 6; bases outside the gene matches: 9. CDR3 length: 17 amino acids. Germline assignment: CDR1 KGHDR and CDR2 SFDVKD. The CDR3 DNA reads TGTGCCACCAGTGATGGGACCGGGACAGGGGAATCCGGGGAGCTGTTTTTT. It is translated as CATSDGTGTGESGELFF.

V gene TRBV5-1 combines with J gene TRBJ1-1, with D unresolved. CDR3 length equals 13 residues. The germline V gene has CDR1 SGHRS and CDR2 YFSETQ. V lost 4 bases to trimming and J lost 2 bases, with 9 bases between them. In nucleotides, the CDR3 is TGCGCCAGCAGCGGGGAGGTCAACACTGAAGCTTTCTTT. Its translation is CASSGEVNTEAFF.

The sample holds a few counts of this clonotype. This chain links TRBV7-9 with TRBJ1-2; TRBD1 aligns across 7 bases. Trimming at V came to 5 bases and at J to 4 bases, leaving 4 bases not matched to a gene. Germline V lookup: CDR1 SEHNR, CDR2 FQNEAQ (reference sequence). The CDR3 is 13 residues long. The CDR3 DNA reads TGTGCCAGCAGCCGACCAGGGGGCTATGGCTACACCTTC. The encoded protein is CASSRPGGYGYTF.

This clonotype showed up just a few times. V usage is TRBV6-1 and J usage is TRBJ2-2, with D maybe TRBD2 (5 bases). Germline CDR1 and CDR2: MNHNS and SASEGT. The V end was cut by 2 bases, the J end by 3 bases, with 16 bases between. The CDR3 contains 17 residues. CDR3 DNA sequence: TGTGCCAGCAGTGAATTCACCGGAGGCGGATACACCGGGGAGCTGTTTTTT. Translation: CASSEFTGGGYTGELFF.

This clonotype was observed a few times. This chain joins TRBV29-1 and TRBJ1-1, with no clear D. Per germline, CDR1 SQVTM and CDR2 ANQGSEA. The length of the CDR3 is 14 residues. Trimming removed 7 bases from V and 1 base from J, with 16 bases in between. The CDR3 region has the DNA TGCAGCGCGATAGGTAGGGCCCCGAACACTGAAGCTTTCTTT. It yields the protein CSAIGRAPNTEAFF.

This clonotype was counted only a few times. The CDR3 DNA follows: TGTGCCAGCTCACCAGGCGTAAACGAGCAGTACTTC. Translation gives CASSPGVNEQYF. The rearrangement uses TRBV18 and TRBJ2-7, with unresolved D. V lost 2 bases and J lost 5, with 7 bases in between. Germline-derived CDR1 and CDR2 are KGHSH and LQKENI. This CDR3 is 12 amino acids long.

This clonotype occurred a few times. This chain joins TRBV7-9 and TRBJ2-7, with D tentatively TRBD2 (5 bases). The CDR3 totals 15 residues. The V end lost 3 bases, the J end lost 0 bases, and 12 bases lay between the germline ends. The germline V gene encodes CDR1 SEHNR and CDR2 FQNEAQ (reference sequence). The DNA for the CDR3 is TGTGCCAGCAGCTTCAATCAACGGGGCTCCTACGAGCAGTACTTC. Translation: CASSFNQRGSYEQYF. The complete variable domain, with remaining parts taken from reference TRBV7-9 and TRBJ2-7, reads DTGVSQNPRHKITKRGQNVTFRCDPISEHNRLYWYRQTLGQGPEFLTYFQNEAQLEKSRLLSDRFSAERPKGSFSTLEIQRTEQGDSAMYLCASSFNQRGSYEQYFGPGTRLTVT.

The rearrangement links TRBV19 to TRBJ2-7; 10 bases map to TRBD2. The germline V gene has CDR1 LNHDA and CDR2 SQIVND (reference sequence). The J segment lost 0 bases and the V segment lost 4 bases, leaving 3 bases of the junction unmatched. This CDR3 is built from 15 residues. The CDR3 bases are TGTGCCAGTAGTACTAGCGGGAGACCCTCCTACGAGCAGTACTTC. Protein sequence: CASSTSGRPSYEQYF.

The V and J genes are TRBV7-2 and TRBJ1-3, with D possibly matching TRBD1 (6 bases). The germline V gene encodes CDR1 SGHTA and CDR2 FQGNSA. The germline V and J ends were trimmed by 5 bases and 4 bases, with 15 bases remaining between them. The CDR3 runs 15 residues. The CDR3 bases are TGTGCCAGCAGCCCGGGGACATTGAGAGGAAACACCATATATTTT. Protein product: CASSPGTLRGNTIYF.

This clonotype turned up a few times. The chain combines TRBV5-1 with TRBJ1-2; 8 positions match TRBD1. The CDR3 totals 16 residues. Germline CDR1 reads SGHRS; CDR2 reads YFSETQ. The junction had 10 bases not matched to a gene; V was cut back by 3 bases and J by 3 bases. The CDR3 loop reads CASSYLPGQEDYGYTF. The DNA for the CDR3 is TGCGCCAGCAGCTACCTCCCGGGACAGGAAGACTATGGCTACACCTTC.

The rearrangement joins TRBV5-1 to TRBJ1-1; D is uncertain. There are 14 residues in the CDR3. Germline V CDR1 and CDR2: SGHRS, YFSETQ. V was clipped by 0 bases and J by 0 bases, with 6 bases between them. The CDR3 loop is CASSLAPVNTEAFF. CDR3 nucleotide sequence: TGCGCCAGCAGCTTGGCTCCGGTGAACACTGAAGCTTTCTTT.

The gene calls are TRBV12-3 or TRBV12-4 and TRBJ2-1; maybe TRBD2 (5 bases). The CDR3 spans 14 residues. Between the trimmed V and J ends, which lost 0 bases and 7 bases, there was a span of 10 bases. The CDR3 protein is CASSLAGAPNEQFF. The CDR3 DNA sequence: TGTGCCAGCAGTTTAGCGGGAGCCCCTAATGAGCAGTTCTTC.

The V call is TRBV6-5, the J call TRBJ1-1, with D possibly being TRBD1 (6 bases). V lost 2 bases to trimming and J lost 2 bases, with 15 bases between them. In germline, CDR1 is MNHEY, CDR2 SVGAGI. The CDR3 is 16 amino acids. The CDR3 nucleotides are TGTGCCAGCAGTTACGGGCCTGGGGGGGCCAACACTGAAGCTTTCTTT. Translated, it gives CASSYGPGGANTEAFF.

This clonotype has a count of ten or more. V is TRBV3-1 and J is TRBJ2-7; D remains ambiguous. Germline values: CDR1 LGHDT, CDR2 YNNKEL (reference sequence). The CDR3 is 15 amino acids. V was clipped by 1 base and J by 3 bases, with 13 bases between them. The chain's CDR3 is CASSQAHSFNYEQYF. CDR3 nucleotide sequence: TGTGCCAGCAGCCAAGCGCACTCTTTTAACTACGAGCAGTACTTC.